This T cell receptor beta chain is drawn from a study of blood T cell repertoires in COVID-19. For the study at large: The cDNA or gDNA used as material had been derived from T cells, B-cell-depleted T cells, or PBMCs.

Seattle patients were enrolled while actively infected and followed longitudinally. Profiled with immunoSEQ multiplex PCR; TCRdb holds only in-frame clones, not every one. The table lists some 200,000 clones, 90% to 95% of them singletons. Germline CDR1 and CDR2: LNHDA and SQIVND (reference sequence). CDR3 length: 13 residues. V shed 6 bases and J shed 6 bases, with 9 bases lying between them. The TCR originated in a man aged 25 to 45 with COVID-19, enrolled during active disease. The V gene is TRBV19, the J gene TRBJ1-6, with D perhaps TRBD1 (5 bases). The source material was peripheral blood. Here the CDR3 reads CASSPGINSPLHF. The CDR3 DNA reads TGTGCCAGTAGCCCAGGGATTAATTCACCCCTCCACTTT.